This T cell receptor (beta chain) comes out of a study of molecular identifiers for immune sequencing clone quantification. Across the whole study: Replicates split RNA from around 20,000 or 100,000 naive CD8 cells five ways, and the researchers sequenced four portions.

Each CDR3 protein is one row after TCRdb ran MiXCR on the PCR reads. The sample holds some 590,000 distinct CDR3 sequences; around 25% are singletons and the top ten take 0.78%. This clonotype was detected only a few times. Investigators produced naive CD8 libraries from roughly 20,000 to 1,000,000 sorted cells, drawing on 10%, 30% or 50% RNA. CDR3 length equals 13 residues. Unmatched junction bases numbered 1, after V lost 2 bases and J lost 6 bases. Germline V gives CDR1 MNHEY, CDR2 SMNVEV (reference sequence). Sequenced: naive CD8+ T cells from blood, with Jurkat cell RNA spiked in. Subset: FACS-sorted CD8+CD4-CCR7+CD45RA+ naive T cells. This receptor was obtained from a human donor in good health. Some libraries in this study had Jurkat cell RNA spiked in. The chain uses TRBV27 and TRBJ2-3; 8 positions match TRBD2. CDR3 in DNA: TGTGCCAGCAGTTTAACTAGCGGTGATACGCAGTATTTT. This gives the protein CASSLTSGDTQYF.